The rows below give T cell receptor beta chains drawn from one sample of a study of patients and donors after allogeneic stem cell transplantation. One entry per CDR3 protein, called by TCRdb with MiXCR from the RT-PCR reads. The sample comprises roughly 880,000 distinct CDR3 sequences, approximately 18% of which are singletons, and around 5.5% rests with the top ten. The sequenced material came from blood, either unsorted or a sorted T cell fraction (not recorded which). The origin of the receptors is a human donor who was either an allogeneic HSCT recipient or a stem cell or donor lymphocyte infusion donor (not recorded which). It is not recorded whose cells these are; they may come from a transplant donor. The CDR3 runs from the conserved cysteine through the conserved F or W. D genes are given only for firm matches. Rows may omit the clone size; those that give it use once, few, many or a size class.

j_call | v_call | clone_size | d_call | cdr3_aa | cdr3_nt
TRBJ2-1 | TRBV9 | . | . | CASIPVGAPPEYNEQFF | TGTGCCAGCATCCCGGTAGGGGCGCCCCCCGAATACAATGAGCAGTTCTTC
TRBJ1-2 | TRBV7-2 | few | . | CASSLADRPGGYTF | TGTGCCAGCAGCTTAGCTGACAGACCGGGCGGCTACACCTTC
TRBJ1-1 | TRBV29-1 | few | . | CSVDGLGSEAFF | TGCAGCGTTGATGGGTTAGGCTCTGAAGCTTTCTTT
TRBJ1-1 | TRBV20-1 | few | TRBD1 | CSARVAGGNTEAFF | TGCAGTGCTAGAGTAGCAGGGGGGAACACTGAAGCTTTCTTT
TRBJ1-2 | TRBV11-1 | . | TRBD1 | CASSLGQGSLYTF | TGTGCCAGCAGCTTGGGACAGGGGTCCCTCTACACCTTC
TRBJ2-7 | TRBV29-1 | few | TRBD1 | CSAWTGVYEQYF | TGCAGCGCCTGGACAGGGGTTTACGAGCAGTACTTC
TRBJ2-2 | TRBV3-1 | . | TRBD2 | CASSQVSSGSAGELFF | TGTGCCAGCAGCCAAGTATCAAGCGGGAGTGCCGGGGAGCTGTTTTTT
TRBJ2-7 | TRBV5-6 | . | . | CASNFLPAGREQYF | TGTGCCAGCAACTTTTTGCCCGCGGGGCGGGAGCAGTACTTC
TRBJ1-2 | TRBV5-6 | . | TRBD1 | CASSWQGVDNYGYTF | TGTGCCAGCAGCTGGCAGGGGGTGGATAACTATGGCTACACCTTC
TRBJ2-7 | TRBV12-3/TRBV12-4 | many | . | CASSLIGGYEQYF | TGTGCCAGCAGTTTGATTGGCGGCTACGAGCAGTACTTC
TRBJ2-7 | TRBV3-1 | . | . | CASSPQGRGAFYEQYF | TGTGCCAGCAGCCCGCAAGGACGGGGAGCCTTTTACGAGCAGTACTTC
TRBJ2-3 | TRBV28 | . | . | CASSLQEDTQYF | TGTGCCAGCAGTTTGCAGGAAGATACGCAGTATTTT
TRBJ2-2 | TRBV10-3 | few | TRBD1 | CAISGISDRGRATGELFF | TGTGCCATCAGTGGAATCAGCGACAGGGGTAGGGCCACCGGGGAGCTGTTTTTT
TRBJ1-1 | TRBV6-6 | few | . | CASSLKTVEAFF | TGTGCCAGCAGCCTTAAGACAGTTGAAGCTTTCTTT
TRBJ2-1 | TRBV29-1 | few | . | CSVALNEQFF | TGCAGCGTTGCCCTTAATGAGCAGTTCTTC
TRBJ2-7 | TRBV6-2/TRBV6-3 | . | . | CASRETQGYEQYF | TGTGCCAGCAGAGAAACACAGGGCTACGAGCAGTACTTC
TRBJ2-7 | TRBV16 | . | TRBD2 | CASTDELAGGYEQYF | TGTGCCAGCACGGACGAACTAGCGGGAGGCTACGAGCAGTACTTC
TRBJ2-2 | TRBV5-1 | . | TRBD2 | CASSPGTSGRAGELFF | TGCGCCAGCAGCCCAGGGACTAGCGGGAGGGCCGGGGAGCTGTTTTTT
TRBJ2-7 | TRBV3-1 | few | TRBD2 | CASSQALARGVYNEQYF | TGTGCCAGCAGCCAAGCCCTCGCTCGGGGGGTTTACAACGAGCAGTACTTC
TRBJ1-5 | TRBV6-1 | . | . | CASSTGDWEIGNQPQHF | TGTGCCAGCAGCACGGGGGATTGGGAAATCGGCAATCAGCCCCAGCATTTT
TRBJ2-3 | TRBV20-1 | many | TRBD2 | CSATGTSGGLTDTQYF | TGCAGTGCGACCGGGACTAGCGGGGGGCTTACAGATACGCAGTATTTT
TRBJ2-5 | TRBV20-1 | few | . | CSATRNTGPGKETQYF | TGCAGTGCTACCAGAAATACAGGTCCGGGTAAGGAGACCCAGTACTTC
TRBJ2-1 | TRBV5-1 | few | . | CASSLAVGTGASGLQFF | .
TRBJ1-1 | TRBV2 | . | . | CATKGPGMNTEAFF | TGTGCCACCAAAGGGCCAGGGATGAACACTGAAGCTTTCTTT
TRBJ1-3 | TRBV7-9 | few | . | CASSLVRELSSGNTIYF | TGTGCCAGCAGCTTAGTCCGGGAACTTAGCTCTGGAAACACCATATATTTT
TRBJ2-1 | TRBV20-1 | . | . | CSAITSSYNEQFF | TGCAGTGCTATCACTAGCTCCTACAATGAGCAGTTCTTC
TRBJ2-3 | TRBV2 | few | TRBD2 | CASSGQRGGIQADTQYF | TGTGCCAGCAGTGGTCAGCGGGGGGGCATTCAGGCAGATACGCAGTATTTT
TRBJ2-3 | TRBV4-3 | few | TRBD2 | CASSQGGPAGGFAQYF | TGCGCCAGCAGCCAAGGCGGGCCAGCGGGGGGGTTTGCGCAGTATTTT
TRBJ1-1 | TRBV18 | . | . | CASSPRVVGTEAFF | TGTGCCAGCTCACCACGCGTGGTTGGGACTGAAGCTTTCTTT
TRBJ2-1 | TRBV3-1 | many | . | CASSPRWGSSYNEQFF | TGTGCCAGCAGCCCCCGGTGGGGGAGCTCCTACAATGAGCAGTTCTTC
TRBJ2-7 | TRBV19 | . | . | CASSQGTFNEQYF | TGTGCCAGTAGTCAGGGGACGTTCAACGAGCAGTACTTC
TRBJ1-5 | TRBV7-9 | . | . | CASSLAAGFSNHPQHF | TGTGCCAGCAGCTTAGCGGCAGGGTTTAGCAATCACCCCCAGCATTTT
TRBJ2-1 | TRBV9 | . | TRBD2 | CASSARGLAEYNEQFF | TGTGCCAGCAGCGCGCGGGGACTAGCGGAATACAATGAGCAGTTCTTC
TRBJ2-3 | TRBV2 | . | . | CAQDKVDTDTQYF | TGTGCCCAAGACAAGGTGGACACAGATACGCAGTATTTT
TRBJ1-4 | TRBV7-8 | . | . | CASSPLTGARHNEKLFF | TGTGCCAGCAGCCCCCTAACAGGTGCTCGGCACAATGAAAAACTGTTTTTT
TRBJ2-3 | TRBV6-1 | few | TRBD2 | CASSEISGRVGDTQYF | TGTGCCAGCAGCGAAATTAGCGGGAGGGTTGGAGATACGCAGTATTTT
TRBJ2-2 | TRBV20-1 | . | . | CSARDHRRGTGELFF | TGCAGTGCTAGAGATCACCGACGAGGCACCGGGGAGCTGTTTTTT